The entry that follows covers one T cell receptor (beta chain) sequence. No cognate antigen has been identified for it. No qualities accompany the bases; no much larger clone lies one base away. The immunoSEQ Assay, a bias-controlled multiplex PCR, was used to amplify TCRbeta CDR3 regions from genomic DNA. Regarding the original processing steps: Nucleated cell counts per sample were estimated from amplification of reference gene primers within the assay. To quantify the absolute abundance of each unique TCRbeta CDR3 rearrangement, sequence reads were collapsed and filtered. For each sample, productive Simpson clonality was calculated as the square root of Simpson's diversity index over productive rearrangements. Drawn from immuneACCESS, this table holds only the in-frame rearrangements with V and J called that TCRdb kept. Clones are partly lost; checked studies trace under half to an unresolved V gene and leave the rest unexplained. V, J and clone size are taken as reported in that table, and D and trimming were inferred from the DNA itself. The sample has more than 300,000 clones on record, over 85% of them singletons. The ten largest clones capture over 9% of the sample.

Reading from cysteine to phenylalanine, the CDR3 counts 13 amino acids. The read is trimmed to its CDR3 DNA, 39 bases read in frame from base 1. CDR1 ENHRY and CDR2 SYGVKD are derived from the germline V gene. V is cut by 7 bases and J by 5 bases, and the space between the germline ends is 12 bases. Participants in the prospective study were enrolled through a virtual design, were aged roughly 18 to 100 years, and lived in under 25 United States geographic areas. In the prospective study, cohorts were assigned on the basis of participant-reported clinical history obtained from a screening survey and a study questionnaire. ImmuneRACE Cohort 3 recovered participants were defined by two consecutive negative NP/OP PCR tests, healthcare professional clearance, or symptom resolution. In the prospective study, whole blood, serum and a nasopharyngeal or oropharyngeal swab were collected from each participant by mobile phlebotomists. Over an approximately 2-month period, participants in the prospective study had the option of providing additional blood draws and questionnaires. Blood samples from the prospective study were shipped frozen or at room temperature prior to DNA extraction.

This sample is drawn from a study of blood T cell repertoires in COVID-19 (dated by TCRdb to 2019 to 2021). Turning to the overall study: Samples covering the acute and convalescent phases of COVID-19 were provided by collaborators in the United States, Italy and Spain. The prospective study material was composed of cDNA or gDNA derived from T cells, B-cell-depleted T cells, or PBMCs. Subjects who had been exposed to COVID-19, were actively infected with it, or had recovered from it provided the deeply sampled blood TCRbeta repertoires that made up the dataset. The repertoires were released in a freely available public database intended as a resource for research on the immune response to SARS-CoV-2. Samples came from the ongoing ImmuneRACE study (first 160 participants) plus 1,254 subjects from 6 global collaborators. The sample metadata nearly always contained a de-identified subject ID, COVID-19 status, age in years and sex. Where available, HLA class I and class II types were obtained from metadata supplied by the sample provider rather than from assay-based typing. The paper as a whole reports these results and caveats: Clinical and demographic metadata were provided uncurated, with the amount varying by source and participant.

Sequences were obtained from PBMCs or T cells enriched from blood (not recorded which). The receptor was isolated from a woman in her twenties or thirties who had recovered from COVID-19. This chain is built from TRBV10-3 and TRBJ2-1; no D gene is confidently identified. The DNA reads as follows: TGTGCCATCACCGAGGTCCCGCACAATGAGCAGTTCTTC. Its protein is CAITEVPHNEQFF.